A single sample is the source of the 6 T cell receptor beta chains below, sequenced in a study of cytomegalovirus exposure and HLA in healthy donors. PCR employed 60 Vbeta and 13 Jbeta primers. Here immunoSEQ multiplex PCR was the method, and the copy in TCRdb shows in-frame clones only, minus some. The table records around 99,000 clones, around 77% of them present only once. The sample taken for sequencing was PBMCs. The receptors stem from a middle-aged man in good health and CMV-seronegative.

The chain has TRBV19 and TRBJ2-2; D ambiguous. Looked up from germline, CDR1 is LNHDA and CDR2 is SQIVND (reference sequence). V was clipped by 3 bases and J by 9 bases, with 11 bases between them. The CDR3 contains 13 residues. This CDR3 is CASSILGFRELFF. As DNA, the CDR3 is TGTGCCAGTAGTATCCTGGGCTTCAGGGAGCTGTTTTTT.

This clone was seen a few times. Other DNA variants within this sample encode the same CDR3. The rearrangement uses TRBV5-6 and TRBJ1-1; D is ambiguous. The CDR3 consists of 14 residues. V was pared by 4 bases and J by 4 bases, with 14 bases between. CDR1 is SGHDT and CDR2 is YYEEEE in the germline V gene. CDR3 amino acids: CASSQAGRSTEAFF. The DNA for the CDR3 is TGTGCCAGCAGCCAGGCCGGGAGGAGCACTGAAGCTTTCTTT.

J is TRBJ2-1 and V is TRBV27; 9 bases map to TRBD2. J gave up 6 bases and V 2 bases, and 5 bases lay outside the gene matches. The germline V gene has CDR1 MNHEY and CDR2 SMNVEV (reference sequence). The CDR3 is 15 residues long. The CDR3 region has the DNA TGTGCCAGCAGTTTAATGTTAGCGGGAGTCAATGAGCAGTTCTTC. This codes for CASSLMLAGVNEQFF.

In this sample, this clone turned up once. Other DNA variants within this sample encode the same CDR3. This sequence joins TRBV2 and TRBJ1-1; 8 bases fit TRBD1. This CDR3 is built from 14 residues. Germline V gene data show CDR1 as SNHLY and CDR2 as FYNNEI. With V trimmed by 6 bases and J by 4 bases, 7 bases remained unmatched. CDR3 coding DNA: TGTGCCAGCAGGATAACTCAGGGGGCCACTGAAGCTTTCTTT. Its protein is CASRITQGATEAFF.

The chain links TRBV5-4 to TRBJ2-1; 13 bases map to TRBD2. The CDR3 runs to 20 residues. Trimming removed 0 bases from V and 0 bases from J; junction bases left unmatched: 9. Germline CDR1 and CDR2: SGHNT and YYREEE (reference sequence). CDR3 DNA: TGTGCCAGCAGCTTGGTGTGGACTAGCGGGAGCCGCAGCTCCTACAATGAGCAGTTCTTC. It is translated as CASSLVWTSGSRSSYNEQFF. Full variable domain (rest looked up from reference TRBV5-4 and TRBJ2-1): ETGVTQSPTHLIKTRGQQVTLRCSSQSGHNTVSWYQQALGQGPQFIFQYYREEENGRGNFPPRFSGLQFPNYSSELNVNALELDDSALYLCASSLVWTSGSRSSYNEQFFGPGTRLTVL.

This clone occurred a few times. V gene TRBV7-6 combines with J gene TRBJ1-2, with D maybe TRBD1 (6 bases). Trimming removed 7 bases at V and 7 bases at J, with 16 bases between. Per the germline V gene, CDR1 is SGHVS and CDR2 is FNYEAQ. The CDR3 runs 13 residues. The CDR3 spells CASTPREGGGYTF. The CDR3 nucleotides are TGTGCCAGCACCCCGAGGGAGGGGGGTGGCTACACCTTC.